This record concerns one T cell receptor (beta chain) sequence. Its antigen is unidentified. These data originate in a study of cytomegalovirus exposure and HLA in healthy donors. Study observations and caveats: In vitro confirmation showed three CMV-associated chains to be CMV antigen specific.

Primers included in the PCR were 60 Vbeta and 13 Jbeta primers. TCRdb keeps only in-frame clones here, not all; method: immunoSEQ multiplex PCR. Of 180,000 or so clones listed, roughly 9.4% are singletons. Germline CDR1 reads SGHNT; CDR2 reads YYREEE (reference sequence). This CDR3 is built from 15 residues. The V segment lost 2 bases and the J segment 2 bases; nucleotides outside the gene matches: 3. The chain joins TRBV5-4 to TRBJ2-2, with 7 bases fitting TRBD2. This receptor was obtained from a woman in her thirties in good health and CMV-seropositive. The sample consisted of PBMCs. The CDR3 region is CASSFAGLNTGELFF. Written as DNA, the CDR3 is TGTGCCAGCAGCTTTGCGGGACTAAACACCGGGGAGCTGTTTTTT.